A single sample is the source of the 24 T cell receptor beta chains below, sequenced in a study of molecular identifiers for immune sequencing clone quantification. TCRdb independently ran MiXCR on the PCR reads; one entry per CDR3 protein. Here the sample spans about 640,000 distinct CDR3 sequences, about 20% being singletons. The specimen sequenced was naive CD8+ T cells from blood, with Jurkat cell RNA spiked in. Subset reported: FACS-sorted CD8+CD4-CCR7+CD45RA+ naive T cells. These receptors all come from a human donor in good health. Some libraries in this study had Jurkat cell RNA spiked in.

At least ten counts were recorded for this clonotype. This chain links TRBV12-3 or TRBV12-4 with TRBJ2-2; D gene ambiguous. This CDR3 has 12 amino acids. Trimming stripped 9 bases from V and 3 bases from J, with 8 bases between. CDR3 sequence: CASRAHTGELFF. DNA for the CDR3: TGTGCCAGTCGGGCCCACACCGGGGAGCTGTTTTTT.

This clonotype occurred a few times. The rearrangement joins TRBV30 to TRBJ1-6, with a tentative D call TRBD1 (5 bases). Looked up from germline, CDR1 is GTSNPN and CDR2 is SVGIG (reference sequence). V was clipped by 4 bases and J by 9 bases, with 16 bases between them. The CDR3 is 14 amino acids. The chain's CDR3 is CAWNGVRGSSPLHF. CDR3 DNA: TGTGCCTGGAATGGGGTGAGGGGCAGTTCACCCCTCCACTTT.

V usage is TRBV20-1 and J usage is TRBJ1-4; D call uncertain. The germline V gene encodes CDR1 DFQATT and CDR2 SNEGSKA (reference sequence). V shed 0 bases and J shed 8 bases, with 4 bases lying between them. The CDR3 consists of 11 residues. This CDR3 reads CSARDSEKLFF. In DNA, the CDR3 is TGCAGTGCTAGAGATAGCGAAAAACTGTTTTTT.

Concerning this clonotype itself: A much larger clone lies one base from this, so it may be a read error. The rearrangement links TRBV6-6 to TRBJ1-5; D remains unclear. This CDR3 contains 15 residues. Per the germline V gene, CDR1 is MNHNY and CDR2 is SVGAGI (reference sequence). The CDR3: CASGYSRESNQPQHF. In DNA, the CDR3 is TGTGCCAGCGGTTACTCGCGAGAAAGCAATCAGCCCCAGCATTTT.

This clonotype was found many times. This chain joins TRBV14 and TRBJ2-3; possible D gene TRBD1, 5 bases. Looked up from germline, CDR1 is SGHDN and CDR2 is FVKESK. The CDR3 extends over 14 amino acids. Trimming removed 0 bases at V and 1 base at J, with 5 bases between. The DNA of the CDR3 is TGTGCCAGCAGCCAAGAGACAGGCACAGATACGCAGTATTTT. This codes for CASSQETGTDTQYF.

The sample holds many counts of this clonotype. The CDR3 DNA sequence: TGTGCCAGCGCGACCTACTCCCAAGAGACCCAGTACTTC. Protein product: CASATYSQETQYF. The chain couples TRBV7-6 to TRBJ2-5; D call uncertain. Germline-derived CDR1 and CDR2 are SGHVS and FNYEAQ. Between the trimmed V and J ends, which lost 8 bases and 1 base, there was a span of 11 bases. This CDR3 region has 13 residues.

This clonotype was counted only a few times. A much larger clone differs from this one at a single base, so this may be a read error. The chain uses TRBV6-5 and TRBJ2-3; 7 bases match TRBD2. The V segment lost 8 bases and the J segment 1 base; nucleotides outside the gene matches: 6. CDR3 length: 14 residues. CDR1 is MNHEY and CDR2 is SVGAGI in the germline V gene. The CDR3 sequence is CASWGGLGTDTQYF. The CDR3 nucleotides read TGTGCCAGCTGGGGGGGGTTAGGCACAGATACGCAGTATTTT.

Remarks on this clonotype: A clone one base away is much larger, so this may be a read error. This rearrangement joins TRBV5-1 to TRBJ2-7; the D is unclear. With 1 base removed from V and 4 bases from J, the gap between germline ends came to 6 bases. CDR1 and CDR2 (germline): SGHRS, YFSETQ. CDR3 length: 12 amino acids. CDR3 protein: CASSLSMYEQYF. The CDR3 coding sequence is TGCGCCAGCAGCTTGAGCATGTACGAGCAGTACTTC.

Concerning this clonotype itself: A much larger clone lies a single base off, so this may be a read error. This sequence joins TRBV7-9 and TRBJ2-3; 8 nucleotides agree with TRBD2. The germline V gene has CDR1 SEHNR and CDR2 FQNEAQ (reference sequence). The V and J ends lost 5 bases and 5 bases, in that order; junction bases with no gene match: 6. CDR3 length equals 14 residues. The CDR3 loop reads CASSTGLVGDTQYF. CDR3 DNA sequence: TGTGCCAGCAGCACGGGACTAGTGGGAGATACGCAGTATTTT.

This clonotype has only a few counts. With a much larger clone just one base away, this may be a read error. The chain uses TRBV11-2 and TRBJ1-1, with no clear D. CDR1 and CDR2 from the germline V gene are SGHAT and FQNNGV. CDR3 length equals 12 residues. Trimming removed 2 bases at V and 3 bases at J, with 4 bases between. This chain's CDR3 is CASSLKDTEAFF. CDR3 nucleotide sequence: TGTGCCAGCAGCTTAAAGGACACTGAAGCTTTCTTT.

This clonotype was detected ten times or more. The CDR3 protein is CASKGGQKQFF. CDR3 nucleotide sequence: TGTGCCAGCAAAGGGGGGCAGAAGCAGTTCTTC. This chain uses TRBV2 with TRBJ2-1; the D gene could be TRBD1 or TRBD2 (6 bases each). V lost 7 bases and J 11 bases, leaving 12 bases between the germline ends. CDR3 length: 11 amino acids. The germline gives CDR1 SNHLY, CDR2 FYNNEI.

This clonotype was recorded at least ten times. The chain carries TRBV5-6 and TRBJ2-3; no definite D call. V lost 3 bases to trimming and J lost 4 bases, with 6 bases between them. There are 12 residues in the CDR3. From germline, CDR1 is SGHDT and CDR2 YYEEEE. The CDR3 spells CASSSGSDTQYF. CDR3 nucleotide sequence: TGTGCCAGCAGCTCCGGGTCAGATACGCAGTATTTT.

In its sample, this clonotype was seen a few times. The chain recombines TRBV30 with TRBJ2-7, with D possibly matching TRBD2 (7 bases). CDR1 GTSNPN and CDR2 SVGIG come from the germline V gene (reference sequence). The CDR3 is made up of 13 amino acids. Trimming took 5 bases from V and 0 from J, leaving 11 bases between them. The CDR3 DNA follows: TGTGCCTGGGAGGGGGGGTACTCCTACGAGCAGTACTTC. It codes for CAWEGGYSYEQYF.

There are many counts of this clonotype. The V and J genes are TRBV6-2 or TRBV6-3 and TRBJ2-7; TRBD2 aligns across 8 bases. CDR1 is MNHEY, CDR2 SVGEGT, per germline. This CDR3 spans 18 amino acids. With 2 bases clipped from V and 0 bases from J, the junction kept 12 bases outside the gene matches. The CDR3 bases are TGTGCCAGCAGTTACGACCGAGCGGGGGCGGTGACCTCCTACGAGCAGTACTTC. It codes for CASSYDRAGAVTSYEQYF.

Regarding this clonotype: The junction differs from germline at one of its ends, possibly a read error. This chain links TRBV12-3 or TRBV12-4 with TRBJ2-5, with D perhaps TRBD1 (6 bases). The CDR3 is 14 residues long. In DNA, the CDR3 is TGTGCCAGCAGTTTTTCAGGGGTCCAAGAGACCCGGTACTTC. Translation gives CASSFSGVQETRYF.

This clonotype came up many times. The V call is TRBV19, the J call TRBJ1-5; tentatively, D is TRBD1 (6 bases). V lost 6 bases, J lost 6 bases, and 15 bases lay in between. The CDR3 is 14 amino acids. Per germline, CDR1 LNHDA and CDR2 SQIVND (reference sequence). CDR3 residues: CASRDQGNGQPQHF. CDR3 DNA sequence: TGTGCCAGTAGGGATCAGGGGAATGGTCAGCCCCAGCATTTT.

This clonotype appeared a few times. This chain connects TRBV4-3 to TRBJ1-5; 7 positions agree with TRBD1. With V trimmed by 5 bases and J by 7 bases, 8 bases remained unmatched. Germline V gene data show CDR1 as LGHNA and CDR2 as YSLEER. This CDR3 comprises 14 residues. CDR3 protein: CASSVSQGTQPQHF. The CDR3 DNA follows: TGCGCCAGCAGCGTCTCACAGGGGACGCAGCCCCAGCATTTT.

This clonotype appeared many times. V is TRBV7-7 and J is TRBJ2-2, with TRBD1 matching 7 bases. Unmatched junction bases numbered 7, after V lost 2 bases and J lost 7 bases. The length of the CDR3 is 15 residues. From germline, CDR1 is SSHAT and CDR2 FNYEAQ (reference sequence). CDR3 bases: TGTGCCAGCAGCTTAACACAGGGGTTGGACGGGGAGCTGTTTTTT. This translates into CASSLTQGLDGELFF.

This clonotype came up once. The conserved phenylalanine or tryptophan is not found at the CDR3 terminus, so this likely reflects a read error. The gene calls are TRBV6-5 and TRBJ2-7; D is uncertain. CDR1 is MNHEY, CDR2 SVGAGI, per germline. CDR3 length: 13 amino acids. V was trimmed by 2 bases and J by 0 bases, leaving 5 bases between them. CDR3 DNA: TGTGCCAGCAGTTACGGCGGCTCCTACGAGCAGTACCTC. Translation gives CASSYGGSYEQYL.

Note on this clonotype: Since no conserved phenylalanine or tryptophan closes the CDR3, a read error is the likely cause. This chain connects TRBV19 to TRBJ2-7; D remains ambiguous. This CDR3 region has 15 residues. Trimming removed 3 bases from V and 7 bases from J, with 19 bases in between. Per germline, CDR1 LNHDA and CDR2 SQIVND (reference sequence). The CDR3, as DNA: TGTGCCAGTAGTATCGGTAGCAGATCCATTGGAGAGCAGTACTCC. As protein: CASSIGSRSIGEQYS.

This clonotype was picked up a small number of times. The chain is built from TRBV9 and TRBJ2-3; D uncertain. CDR1 and CDR2 from the germline V gene are SGDLS and YYNGEE. V lost 4 bases and J lost 2, with 8 bases in between. CDR3 size: 13 residues. DNA for the CDR3: TGTGCCAGCAGCATGGACCTCACAGATACGCAGTATTTT. Translation: CASSMDLTDTQYF.

This clonotype was counted at least ten times. The chain uses TRBV19 and TRBJ1-1, with D perhaps matching TRBD1 (6 bases). The length of the CDR3 is 14 residues. V dropped 3 bases and J dropped 3 bases, with 11 bases sitting between them. CDR1 LNHDA and CDR2 SQIVND come from the germline V gene (reference sequence). The CDR3 region has the DNA TGTGCCAGTAGTATGGGGGGCGAATACACTGAAGCTTTCTTT. Protein sequence: CASSMGGEYTEAFF. Combining the CDR3 with reference TRBV19 and TRBJ1-1 gives the whole variable domain DGGITQSPKYLFRKEGQNVTLSCEQNLNHDAMYWYRQDPGQGLRLIYYSQIVNDFQKGDIAEGYSVSREKKESFPLTVTSAQKNPTAFYLCASSMGGEYTEAFFGQGTRLTVV.

Worth noting for this clonotype: It may be a read error: a sequence one base away is much more abundant. This chain connects TRBV11-2 to TRBJ2-7; D gene uncertain. The CDR3 has 12 residues. The germline CDR1 and CDR2 sequences are SGHAT and FQNNGV. CDR3 nucleotide sequence: TGTGCCAGCAGTACAGTTTCCTACGGGCAGTACTTC. It specifies CASSTVSYGQYF.

This clonotype was seen many times. The chain couples TRBV28 to TRBJ2-4; 8 bases fit TRBD2. The CDR3 sequence is 14 residues long. The ends lost 5 bases at V and 9 bases at J; junction bases unmatched: 9. Germline assignment: CDR1 MDHEN and CDR2 SYDVKM. The CDR3 DNA sequence: TGTGCCAGCAGTCCCCCGGGACTAGGGATCATTCAGTACTTC. Residues: CASSPPGLGIIQYF.